What follows are 14 T cell receptor beta chains derived from one specimen sequenced in a study of blood T cell repertoires in COVID-19. The data were produced by immunoSEQ multiplex PCR, yet TCRdb's version contains in-frame clones alone and is incomplete. The sample holds some 380,000 clones; roughly 88% are singletons and the top ten take roughly 1.9%. The sequenced material came from PBMCs or T cells enriched from blood (not recorded which). These receptors were taken from a woman aged 40-49 years with acute COVID-19.

The CDR3 here is CATKGLAGFYF. The DNA for the CDR3 is TGTGCCACCAAAGGACTAGCGGGGTTCTATTTT. This rearrangement joins TRBV6-5 to TRBJ2-3; 12 bases match TRBD2. CDR3 size: 11 residues. Per germline, CDR1 MNHEY and CDR2 SVGAGI. Trimming removed 10 bases from V and 15 bases from J; junction bases left unmatched: 8.

The chain joins TRBV12-3 or TRBV12-4 to TRBJ1-1; D is unclear. Trimming removed 6 bases at V and 11 bases at J, with 10 bases between. CDR3 size: 10 residues. CDR3 protein: CASSRREAFF. The CDR3 nucleotides are TGTGCCAGCAGCCGGAGGGAGGCTTTCTTT.

The chain combines TRBV28 with TRBJ2-7, with TRBD2 as a possible D gene (6 bases). The germline CDR1 and CDR2 sequences are MDHEN and SYDVKM. V lost 5 bases and J lost 2, with 16 bases in between. The CDR3 is made up of 15 amino acids. CDR3 sequence reads: CASSPSGTRTYEQYF. As DNA, the CDR3 is TGTGCCAGCAGTCCCTCCGGGACTCGGACCTACGAGCAGTACTTC.

The CDR3 loop reads CAWSVQAGNTIYF. The CDR3 coding sequence is TGTGCCTGGAGTGTACAGGCTGGAAACACCATATATTTT. The chain recombines TRBV30 with TRBJ1-3, with a possible D match to TRBD1 (5 bases). Trimming stripped 0 bases from V and 2 bases from J, with 5 bases between. The CDR3 runs 13 residues. Germline assignment: CDR1 GTSNPN and CDR2 SVGIG (reference sequence).

The chain carries TRBV11-3 and TRBJ2-1; TRBD2 agrees at 8 bases. CDR3 length: 15 amino acids. Germline V lookup: CDR1 SGHNT, CDR2 YENEEA. J lost 6 bases, V lost 5 bases, and 9 bases had no gene match. CDR3 sequence: CASSGYGGASNEQFF. The CDR3 DNA follows: TGTGCCAGCAGCGGCTACGGGGGGGCCTCCAATGAGCAGTTCTTC.

The J gene is TRBJ2-5, the V gene TRBV12-5, with D possibly TRBD1 on 7 matching bases. Germline lookup yields CDR1 LGHNT and CDR2 FRNRAP. The CDR3 has 14 amino acids. V lost 1 base, J lost 5 bases, and 11 bases lay in between. Here the CDR3 DNA reads TGTGCTAGTGGTTTGGCAGGGGGGTGGGAGACCCAGTACTTC. Its translation is CASGLAGGWETQYF.

This sequence joins TRBV2 and TRBJ1-1; D possibly corresponds to TRBD1 (6 bases). The CDR3 has 15 residues. The germline V and J ends were trimmed by 0 bases and 1 base, with 9 bases remaining between them. Germline V gene lookup returns CDR1 SNHLY and CDR2 FYNNEI. The CDR3, as DNA: TGTGCCAGCAGTGAAGCCAGGGGTACGAACACTGAAGCTTTCTTT. Protein sequence: CASSEARGTNTEAFF.

The V call is TRBV18, the J call TRBJ1-4, with D possibly TRBD1 on 5 matching bases. Germline V gene data show CDR1 as KGHSH and CDR2 as LQKENI. Trimming stripped 2 bases from V and 0 bases from J, with 10 bases between. This CDR3 has 16 amino acids. The DNA of the CDR3 is TGTGCCAGCTCACCATCGACAGTTGCAACTAATGAAAAACTGTTTTTT. Protein: CASSPSTVATNEKLFF.

The rearrangement joins TRBV5-1 to TRBJ2-7, with unresolved D. The V gene lost 2 bases and the J gene lost 5 bases, with 17 bases spanning the gap. CDR3 length: 15 residues. Germline V gives CDR1 SGHRS, CDR2 YFSETQ. CDR3 amino acids: CASSLKPPGSDEQYF. The CDR3 coding sequence is TGCGCCAGCAGCTTAAAGCCCCCCGGGTCCGACGAGCAGTACTTC.

V gene TRBV12-3 or TRBV12-4 combines with J gene TRBJ1-2; D may be TRBD1 (5 bases). The CDR3 sequence is 13 residues long. Trimming cost V 5 bases and J 6 bases, with 13 bases left between them. CDR3 bases: TGTGCCAGCAGTAAGGGGCTTCGGGATGGCTACACCTTC. It yields the protein CASSKGLRDGYTF.

This chain uses TRBV14 with TRBJ2-1, with 13 bases aligning to TRBD2. CDR3 length: 19 residues. The V segment lost 0 bases and the J segment 8 bases; nucleotides outside the gene matches: 13. Germline V gives CDR1 SGHDN, CDR2 FVKESK. For the CDR3, the DNA is TGTGCCAGCAGCCAAGAAGCTGAGACTAGCGGGGGGTTCATGGATGAGCAGTTCTTC. Encoded protein: CASSQEAETSGGFMDEQFF.

This rearrangement joins TRBV5-1 to TRBJ1-2, with TRBD1 as a possible D gene (5 bases). CDR3 length: 14 residues. Germline V gene data show CDR1 as SGHRS and CDR2 as YFSETQ. Trimming removed 0 bases at V and 1 base at J, with 7 bases between. The CDR3 sequence: CASSLAGINYGYTF. The CDR3 DNA is TGCGCCAGCAGCTTGGCAGGGATTAACTATGGCTACACCTTC. Supplemented by reference TRBV5-1 and TRBJ1-2, the full variable domain reads KAGVTQTPRYLIKTRGQQVTLSCSPISGHRSVSWYQQTPGQGLQFLFEYFSETQRNKGNFPGRFSGRQFSNSRSEMNVSTLELGDSALYLCASSLAGINYGYTFGSGTRLTVV.

The genes are TRBV6-5 and TRBJ1-2, with 8 positions matching TRBD1. CDR3 length equals 15 residues. Germline V gene sequence: CDR1 MNHEY, CDR2 SVGAGI. J gave up 2 bases and V 4 bases, and 6 bases lay outside the gene matches. The CDR3 bases are TGTGCCAGCAGTTCCCAAGGGACAGGAAACTATGGCTACACCTTC. Protein: CASSSQGTGNYGYTF.

The J gene is TRBJ2-6, the V gene TRBV2; possibly TRBD1 for D (6 bases). V was cut by 7 bases and J by 2 bases, with 21 bases left in between. Germline V lookup: CDR1 SNHLY, CDR2 FYNNEI. The CDR3 extends over 18 amino acids. The CDR3 DNA reads as TGTGCCAGCATCCCTAGGGGCAGGGGAAGGACTGGGGCCAACGTCCTGACTTTC. Protein: CASIPRGRGRTGANVLTF.